The clone carrying this T cell receptor (beta chain) was picked up a small number of times. Antigen specificity is unknown. These data are taken from a study of T cells in Graves' hyperthyroidism and ophthalmopathy. Background on the study: The initial diagnosis was the point when peripheral blood was collected, ahead of any treatment. Study conclusions and caveats: Ophthalmopathy was told apart from stable hyperthyroidism by a 13 V-J model.

The CDR3 is 14 amino acids. Germline lookup yields CDR1 SQVTM and CDR2 ANQGSEA. V was trimmed by 4 bases and J by 1 base, leaving 11 bases between them. Stable disease denoted Graves' hyperthyroidism without ophthalmopathy progression within 18 months. TCR beta CDR3 region amplification was performed from RNA transcripts. A first-round RT-PCR of the TCR CDR3 used the HTBI primer set. TCRdb ran MiXCR on the multiplex PCR reads and lists one entry per CDR3 protein. The table includes under 700,000 distinct CDR3 sequences, roughly 17% detected once. The J gene is TRBJ2-1, the V gene TRBV29-1; the D is unclear. The TCR sequence derives from a woman under 30 with Graves' hyperthyroidism. Sequenced input: blood. For the CDR3, the DNA is TGCAGCGTTGGCACCGGGTGGTCCTACAATGAGCAGTTCTTC. It codes for CSVGTGWSYNEQFF.